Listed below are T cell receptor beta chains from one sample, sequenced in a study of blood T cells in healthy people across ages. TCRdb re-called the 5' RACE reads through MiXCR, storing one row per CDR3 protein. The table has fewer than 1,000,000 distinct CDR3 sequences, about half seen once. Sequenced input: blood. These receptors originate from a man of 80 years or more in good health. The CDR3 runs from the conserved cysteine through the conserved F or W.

CASSWRDPYEQYF	TRBV12-3/TRBV12-4
CASSLAGQGTYEQYF	TRBV5-1
CSVVELAGGQEQYF	TRBV29-1
CASSVAPGGQETQYF	TRBV9
CASSDNRRSSYNEQFF	TRBV12-3/TRBV12-4
CASSPLYSYNEQFF	TRBV5-1
CASSRDRVKYNEQFF	TRBV6-6
CSASGRSSSYNSPLHF	TRBV20-1
CAWSVRGEKLFF	TRBV30
CASSMGLAGETQYF	TRBV19
CSALGGGAGTDTQYF	TRBV20-1
CASSLYRGLGEQYF	TRBV11-3
CASSRAGQLNSPLHF	TRBV27
CASSQDRGLDPYGYTF	TRBV4-2
CATARTSVSYEQYF	TRBV15
CASSRELMNTEAFF	TRBV5-1
CASSERNSGTTYF	TRBV6-1
CASSLDTGTVPTDTQYF	TRBV5-1
CASSQSLLEQYF	TRBV3-1
CASSLPGSYEQYF	TRBV28
CAISDHRRAGGPETQYF	TRBV10-3
CASSHSLGVGVNEQFF	TRBV12-3/TRBV12-4
CASSQQRRSYEQYF	TRBV4-2
CASSPGTGNMNTEAFF	TRBV5-1
CASRPGTGGLNQPQHF	TRBV2
CASSPEFGQFGYTF	TRBV11-2
CAGTGDYEQYF	TRBV30
CSVESQGPLGANVLTF	TRBV29-1